A selection of T cell receptor beta chains follows, all from one sample in a study of blood T cells in healthy people across ages. Via MiXCR, TCRdb re-called the 5' RACE reads, giving one row per CDR3 protein. The sample shows more than 750,000 distinct CDR3 sequences, 29% of them seen only once. This sample was also put to use in a study of T cells of mothers and their children.

Sequenced material: blood. The receptors shown here come from a woman between 35 and 50 years old in good health. Both conserved end residues are part of each CDR3. Each record gives: clone size, D gene, J gene, V gene, CDR3 protein, CDR3 DNA. D genes are given only for firm matches. Some rows have no size entry. The others give once, few or many, or a class for an expanded clone.

few TRBD1 TRBJ1-2 TRBV20-1 CSARLRDRGYGYTF TGCAGTGCTAGACTCCGGGACAGGGGGTATGGCTACACCTTC
. . TRBJ2-5 TRBV5-1 CASSLTLGGVRETQYF TGCGCCAGCAGCTTGACTTTAGGGGGGGTGAGGGAGACCCAGTACTTC
. . TRBJ1-5 TRBV28 CASSFAGGSNQPQHF TGTGCCAGCAGTTTTGCGGGCGGTAGCAATCAGCCCCAGCATTTT
few . TRBJ1-2 TRBV2 CASRARDYGGYTF TGTGCCAGCAGGGCCCGGGACTACGGCGGCTACACCTTC
. TRBD1 TRBJ1-1 TRBV20-1 CSAGGQGIEANTEAFF TGCAGTGCAGGGGGACAGGGCATTGAGGCGAACACTGAAGCTTTCTTT
few TRBD2 TRBJ2-5 TRBV15 CATTPYGGSLETQYF TGTGCCACCACCCCTTACGGGGGGTCCCTGGAGACCCAGTACTTC
many . TRBJ1-2 TRBV20-1 CSAPGTAVVFYGYTF TGCAGTGCACCCGGGACGGCCGTCGTTTTCTATGGCTACACCTTC
many TRBD1 TRBJ1-1 TRBV12-3/TRBV12-4 CASIPRTGAEAFF TGTGCCAGCATCCCTAGGACAGGAGCTGAAGCTTTCTTT
many . TRBJ2-1 TRBV29-1 CSVSRFSSYNEQFF TGCAGCGTTTCTCGGTTTAGCTCCTACAATGAGCAGTTCTTC
. . TRBJ2-3 TRBV5-1 CASSGTTSIADTQYF TGCGCCAGCAGCGGGACGACTAGTATCGCAGATACGCAGTATTTT
few . TRBJ2-7 TRBV4-1 CASSLADSYSYEQYF TGCGCCAGCAGCCTGGCCGACAGCTACTCCTACGAGCAGTACTTC
. . TRBJ1-1 TRBV7-2 CASSLVPGDTEAFF TGTGCCAGCAGCTTGGTGCCAGGGGACACTGAAGCTTTCTTT
. . TRBJ2-3 TRBV24-1 CATSDFARTTNADTQYF TGTGCCACCAGTGATTTTGCCAGGACAACTAATGCAGATACGCAGTATTTT
. . TRBJ1-1 TRBV20-1 CSAAIGVNTEAFF TGCAGTGCTGCGATTGGGGTGAACACTGAGGCTTTCTTT
many TRBD2 TRBJ2-5 TRBV7-2 CASRASGGAETQYF TGTGCCAGCAGGGCTAGCGGGGGGGCGGAGACCCAGTACTTC
few . TRBJ2-7 TRBV7-2 CASSLPQSGSYEQYF TGTGCCAGCAGCCTCCCACAGTCAGGGTCCTACGAGCAGTACTTC
. TRBD2 TRBJ2-1 TRBV27 CASSRLREGQGNEQFF TGTGCCAGCAGTAGGTTGCGGGAGGGCCAAGGGAATGAGCAGTTCTTC
few . TRBJ2-3 TRBV5-1 CASSHRAGGIPTDTQYF TGCGCCAGCAGCCACCGAGCAGGGGGGATCCCGACAGATACGCAGTATTTT
. TRBD1 TRBJ1-1 TRBV5-1 CASRYEGQDRAFF TGCGCCAGCAGATATGAGGGACAGGATCGCGCTTTCTTT
. TRBD2 TRBJ2-3 TRBV6-1 CASTLQYFGLAADTQYF TGTGCCAGCACCCTCCAGTATTTCGGACTAGCTGCAGATACGCAGTATTTT
. . TRBJ1-2 TRBV12-3/TRBV12-4 CANSLWGGRGGYTF TGTGCCAACAGTTTATGGGGGGGCAGGGGTGGCTACACCTTC
. . TRBJ2-2 TRBV27 CASSLYTGNGELFF TGTGCCAGCAGTTTATATACGGGCAACGGGGAGCTGTTTTTT
few TRBD2 TRBJ2-7 TRBV20-1 CSARDRGLAGAGSYEQYF TGCAGTGCTAGAGATCGGGGACTAGCGGGGGCTGGGTCCTACGAGCAGTACTTC
once . TRBJ1-4 TRBV5-1 CASSLKGVNEKLFF TGCGCCAGCAGCTTGAAGGGCGTTAATGAAAAACTGTTTTTT
. . TRBJ2-1 TRBV20-1 CSASRAGRVDEQFF TGCAGTGCTAGCCGGGCGGGTAGGGTTGATGAGCAGTTCTTC
many . TRBJ2-1 TRBV9 CASSVGVDSSYNEQFF TGTGCCAGCAGCGTAGGGGTGGACAGCTCCTACAATGAGCAGTTCTTC
few . TRBJ1-2 TRBV2 CASRPPRGYTF TGTGCCAGCAGGCCGCCTCGGGGCTACACCTTC
few TRBD1 TRBJ1-2 TRBV5-1 CASSLGQGLTYGYTF TGCGCCAGCAGCTTGGGACAGGGGCTTACCTATGGCTACACCTTC
. . TRBJ1-1 TRBV5-1 CASSALQGGETEAFF TGCGCCAGCAGCGCGTTACAGGGAGGAGAGACTGAAGCTTTCTTT
. . TRBJ2-5 TRBV4-2 CASSPLARGSGETQYF TGTGCCAGCAGCCCACTAGCGAGGGGGTCGGGAGAGACCCAGTACTTC
many TRBD1 TRBJ2-1 TRBV28 CASSRRDRGIYNEQFF TGTGCCAGCAGTCGCCGGGACAGGGGCATCTACAATGAGCAGTTCTTC
many . TRBJ2-1 TRBV7-6 CASSPGLVGNEQFF TGCGCCAGCAGCCCTGGACTGGTCGGCAATGAGCAGTTCTTC
few . TRBJ2-7 TRBV2 CASSQLPYEQYF TGTGCCAGCAGCCAACTCCCCTACGAGCAGTACTTC
. . TRBJ1-2 TRBV20-1 CSARDSYLYGYTF TGCAGTGCTAGGGACAGCTACCTTTATGGCTACACCTTC
. . TRBJ2-2 TRBV4-3 CASQTREWGVGTGELFF TGCGCCAGCCAAACCCGAGAGTGGGGGGTGGGCACCGGGGAGCTGTTTTTT
. TRBD1 TRBJ1-1 TRBV27 CASSPPDRVRTEAFF TGTGCCAGCAGTCCCCCGGACAGGGTCCGCACTGAAGCTTTCTTT
many . TRBJ1-1 TRBV7-9 CASSSNRDTEAFF TGTGCCAGCAGCTCGAACAGGGACACTGAAGCTTTCTTT
many TRBD1 TRBJ1-2 TRBV6-1 CASRLTGVSYGYTF TGTGCCAGCAGATTAACAGGGGTGTCCTATGGCTACACCTTC
many . TRBJ2-6 TRBV4-1 CASSQVGVTSGANVLTF TGCGCCAGCAGCCAAGTAGGAGTAACCTCTGGGGCCAACGTCCTGACTTTC
few TRBD1 TRBJ1-2 TRBV20-1 CSAKTGAEYGYTF TGCAGTGCCAAAACAGGGGCCGAGTATGGCTACACCTTC
many . TRBJ2-5 TRBV20-1 CSARDPLSGFETQYF TGCAGTGCTAGAGATCCCCTGTCTGGTTTTGAGACCCAGTACTTC
. TRBD1 TRBJ1-1 TRBV15 CATSNRDRALSGTEAFF TGTGCCACCAGCAACCGGGACAGGGCTCTTTCGGGCACTGAAGCTTTCTTT
few . TRBJ2-7 TRBV2 CASSERGGGAAYEQYF TGTGCCAGCAGTGAAAGGGGAGGGGGGGCGGCCTACGAGCAGTACTTC
many . TRBJ2-5 TRBV20-1 CSARVGTPQETQYF TGCAGTGCTAGAGTCGGGACGCCGCAAGAGACCCAGTACTTC
. . TRBJ2-3 TRBV7-3 CASSLDSQADTQYF TGTGCCAGCAGCTTGGACTCTCAGGCAGATACGCAGTATTTT
many TRBD1 TRBJ2-1 TRBV7-6 CASSLEGQGGGEQFF TGTGCCAGCAGCTTAGAAGGACAGGGGGGAGGTGAGCAGTTCTTC
. TRBD2 TRBJ2-7 TRBV24-1 CATSEPTSGGANEQYF TGTGCCACCAGTGAGCCGACTAGCGGGGGGGCCAATGAGCAGTACTTC
. TRBD1 TRBJ2-3 TRBV10-3 CAISKGAGTDTQYF TGTGCCATCAGCAAGGGGGCGGGCACAGATACGCAGTATTTT
many . TRBJ1-5 TRBV28 CASRGRERGMEPQHF TGTGCCAGCAGAGGCCGGGAGCGGGGTATGGAGCCCCAGCATTTT
. . TRBJ1-1 TRBV25-1 CASSEGGRVGTEAFF TGTGCCAGCAGTGAGGGGGGGCGCGTGGGCACTGAAGCTTTCTTT
. . TRBJ2-1 TRBV6-2/TRBV6-3 CASSSMRNNKQFF TGTGCCAGCAGCTCTATGCGGAACAATAAGCAGTTCTTC
many TRBD2 TRBJ2-5 TRBV4-1 CASSQGLAGAQHETQYF TGCGCCAGCAGCCAAGGACTAGCGGGGGCCCAACACGAGACCCAGTACTTC
. . TRBJ1-2 TRBV20-1 CSARPRGYGYTF TGCAGTGCACGGCCCCGGGGCTATGGCTACACCTTC
. . TRBJ1-2 TRBV4-2 CASSLGEDGNYGYTF TGTGCCAGCAGCCTCGGTGAGGACGGGAACTATGGCTACACCTTC
. TRBD2 TRBJ2-5 TRBV7-9 CASSLRVTGGSGETQYF TGTGCCAGCAGCTTAAGGGTGACTGGCGGGAGTGGAGAGACCCAGTACTTC
. TRBD1 TRBJ1-1 TRBV29-1 CSVLTGGGRAFF TGCAGCGTATTGACAGGGGGCGGTCGGGCTTTCTTT
. . TRBJ1-2 TRBV7-2 CASSFPTDGYTF TGTGCCAGCAGCTTCCCGACAGATGGCTACACCTTC
once . TRBJ2-1 TRBV9 CTSSVGTSSYEQFF TGTACCAGCAGCGTAGGGACATCATCCTACGAGCAGTTCTTC
few TRBD2 TRBJ2-1 TRBV7-2 CASSTSGGAIWEQFF TGTGCCAGCAGCACTAGCGGGGGGGCCATATGGGAGCAGTTCTTC